This T cell receptor (beta chain) was found in a study of blood T cell repertoires in COVID-19. Study as a whole: The United States, Italy and Spain supplied acute and convalescent COVID-19 samples. Sources were T cells, B-cell-depleted T cells, or PBMCs; the material itself was cDNA or gDNA.

Trimming removed 8 bases from V and 4 bases from J; junction bases left unmatched: 5. This CDR3 is 13 amino acids long. Germline lookup yields CDR1 SGHRS and CDR2 YFSETQ. Original processing notes: Amplification of reference gene primers provided the estimated nucleated cell counts. The data were produced by immunoSEQ multiplex PCR, yet TCRdb's version contains in-frame clones alone and is incomplete. V, J and clone size are taken as reported in that table, and D and trimming were inferred from the DNA itself. The repertoire holds just under 65,000 clones, with 76% as singletons. The V and J genes are TRBV5-1 and TRBJ2-5; 10 bases line up with TRBD1. The source material was peripheral blood. This sequence originates from a woman aged 80 or over with acute or convalescent COVID-19. CDR3 bases: TGCGCCAGTCAACGGACAGGGGGAGAGACCCAGTACTTC. It yields the protein CASQRTGGETQYF.